This T cell receptor beta chain comes out of a study of cytomegalovirus exposure and HLA in healthy donors (dated by TCRdb to 2015 to 2018). In the study overall: An earlier analysis of roughly 500 of the donors reported roughly 300 Gb of sequence data and 120 million or so unique TCR beta sequences from roughly 200 million T cells. An early release that covered around 590 HLA-typed donors contained approximately 300 gigabases of sequencing data and tens of millions of unique TCR sequences. Among the roughly 380 genotyped donors, approximately 77% belonged to the genetic ancestry cluster associated with self-reported Caucasian donors. The aim of the study was to test whether cataloging public T cell receptors could identify signatures of past pathogen exposure. The study profiled the T cell repertoires of hundreds of subjects by immunosequencing and related them to cytomegalovirus serostatus. Along with the roughly 670-subject first cohort, a separate validation cohort of roughly 110 different subjects was used. High-throughput TCR immunosequencing, statistical association of individual TCRs with disease status, and machine learning were combined to predict cytomegalovirus infection status. To study patterns of TCR occurrence, a later analysis re-analyzed previously published TCR beta repertoires from 666 donors and added high-resolution HLA genotyping. Rather than drawing on any new phenotypic data, the later analysis identified candidate immune exposures from TCR beta sequences and the way those sequences occurred across donors. In an earlier analysis of 500 to 650 of the donors, high-throughput TCR beta sequencing was used to judge whether each TCR beta V gene segment behaved as functional or pseudogenic. Donor age, sex, ethnicity and CMV serostatus were compiled alongside the repertoire data. Genome-wide SNP genotypes for about 65% of the roughly 670 donors were used in a later genetic analysis, which treated that subset as a discovery cohort. All discovery cohort repertoires had been generated using a single sequencing platform. HLA typing included class I and class II loci at four-digit resolution. The number of donors typed differed by locus, with about 629-630 for A, B, C, DRB1 and DQB1, over 500 for DQA1, approximately 580 for DPA1, and around 430 for DPB1. Several DR-DQ haplotypes were handled as single units for association and clustering because linkage in the cohort was strong. Among roughly 400 genotyped donors of the cohort, an average of around 250,000 unique TCR beta nucleotide sequences was sequenced per donor, of which approximately 18% were non-productive. General findings and caveats noted by the study authors: A cluster of highly shared sequence variants was judged likely to represent a technical artifact of the sequencing pipeline. Because the 87-base-pair reads could not distinguish some IMGT-functional V segments, including TRBV6-2 and TRBV6-3, those segments were excluded. The authors suggested that the approach could potentially be generalized to other disease states and immunological phenotypes. HLA typing was unavailable for some donors at each locus, so association tests used only the typed subset. In a later analysis, the rate of TCR association differed among HLA loci, with DRB1 alleles having the most associated TCRs and HLA-C alleles having the fewest. V-gene and J-gene trimming of TCR beta chains was associated with a missense DCLRE1C variant in a later genetic analysis, and the association was replicated in an independent cohort. In an earlier analysis of around 600 of the donors, most TCR beta V segments appeared in productive rearrangements about 90% or about 30% of the time, broadly matching IMGT annotations. Linkage disequilibrium might explain the correlated functional status among segregating V segments, but an unknown experimental factor could not be excluded. In this cohort, only TCR beta chains were sequenced, and detectable features were limited by the absence of alpha or paired-chain data. Specific HLA alleles were associated with some 15,000 TCR beta sequences at a false discovery rate of 0.05 in a later analysis. According to a later analysis, parvovirus B19, influenza, CMV and Epstein-Barr virus appeared linked to several top co-occurrence clusters. Because counts were too low, roughly 17 rarely observed V segments, including chromosome 9 orphons, were left out of the earlier analysis of some 640 of the donors. A later genetic analysis reported fewer N-insertions in productive TCRs among donors in an Asian-associated ancestry cluster than the approximately 670-donor mean. When HLA alleles, especially DR and DQ, strongly co-occurred, TCR associations were difficult to assign to individual alleles. In the study, roughly 160 TCR beta chains were listed as associated with cytomegalovirus. Three of the identified cytomegalovirus-associated TCR beta chains were confirmed in vitro to be specific for cytomegalovirus antigens. The classifier was reported to diagnose cytomegalovirus status with high specificity and sensitivity in both the original and validation cohorts. Compared with equally common non-associated chains, HLA-associated TCR beta chains in a later analysis were more clonally expanded and had lower generation probabilities. Most TCR sequences were seen in very few donors, while some public TCRs were found in many individuals. Sequencing depth was assumed to be roughly uniform across donors in the presence/absence analyses, though that assumption may not hold. A further reported finding was that TCR beta sequences accurately predicted the HLA-A and HLA-B alleles for most subjects in the first cohort. In a later analysis, most CMV-associated TCR beta chains were found to appear HLA-restricted, with HLA associations seemingly driven largely by CMV exposure. CMV serostatus was the only immune exposure information available for the cohort.

The cohort was made up of several hundred healthy bone marrow donors. Cohort members were all nominally healthy when sampled, although unrecorded immune exposures were likely present. The donor tested CMV seropositive and was one of the 289 seropositive cohort members. A peripheral blood sample was collected from each donor, and TCR beta sequencing was performed on peripheral blood mononuclear cells. The Qiagen DNeasy Blood Extraction Kit was used to extract genomic DNA from the blood cell samples. Library generation was performed with the immunoSEQ multiplex PCR assay. The multiplex PCR relied on a mix of 60 forward primers for TCR Vbeta segments and 13 reverse primers for TCR Jbeta segments. The CDR3 region of rearranged TCR beta genes was amplified from genomic DNA with a multiplex PCR assay. On the Illumina HiSeq System, the amplified TCR beta libraries were sequenced as 87-base-pair reads. The study's processing was this. In a later analysis, tens of millions of unique TCR beta chains were counted across the approximately 640 repertoires, and roughly 9.9 million of these chains were shared by at least two donors. A nearest-neighbor algorithm error-corrected the raw reads and collapsed the reads into unique sequences, merging closely related sequences to remove PCR and sequencing errors. To assign V, D and J gene segments, CDR3 sequences were aligned to IMGT reference sequences. For a sequence to be retained, a match of at least six nucleotides to both a V gene segment and a J gene segment was required. A rearrangement counted as productive if the CDR3 had no stop codons and remained in frame with V and J, and every other rearrangement counted as non-productive. CDR3 was defined by IMGT convention, running from the second conserved V-encoded cysteine to the conserved J-encoded phenylalanine. The earlier analysis of about 530 of the donors excluded any sequence lacking an unambiguous match to a single V gene segment. An earlier analysis of a few hundred of the donors called V segments functional above 56.7% productive rearrangements and segregating when the between-donor standard deviation exceeded 5%. A statistical classification framework was built to diagnose cytomegalovirus status from the catalog of TCR beta chain sequences. A later analysis assigned V and J genes by comparing TCR nucleotide sequences with IMGT/GENE-DB human TR gene sequences. In a later analysis, CDR3 sequences and most-parsimonious VDJ recombination scenarios were assigned using the TCRdist pipeline. In a later analysis, each TCR beta chain was defined by its CDR3 amino acid sequence together with its V-gene family, and reads without a unique V-gene family were excluded. As a way to deal with suspected cross-contamination and a sequencing artifact, a later analysis dropped more than 500 nucleotide sequences that were highly shared and had low generation probability. A later analysis calculated a clonal expansion index for each public chain from normalized within-repertoire ranks of inferred template counts. A later analysis computed generation probabilities with a VDJ recombination model fitted to out-of-frame rearrangements, and checked the results against IGoR. In a later analysis, TCR-TCR, TCR-HLA and TCR-CMV co-occurrence was scored with hypergeometric tests, and a repertoire-size bias correction was applied to TCR pairs. False discovery rates were estimated in a later analysis by permuting HLA or CMV assignments 20 times. In a later analysis, co-occurring TCRs were grouped using DBSCAN, and TCRdist sequence similarity was added for clustering within HLA-allele-positive subsets. Repertoires with fewer than 30,000 or more than 120,000 public chains, plus five repertoires with anomalous nucleotide sharing, were excluded from co-occurrence clustering. This immuneACCESS table, as held by TCRdb, lists in-frame sequences with V and J called but not all clones. Of the missing ones, under half trace to an unresolved V gene in checked studies; the others have no known cause. D and trimming come from the DNA, and the V and J calls and clone size come from that table. The sample profile shows roughly 150,000 clones; approximately 78% of them were found once. About 0.89% of the sample rests with the top ten.

The CDR3, from cysteine to phenylalanine, totals 12 residues. Only the CDR3 part of the read is kept: 36 bases, read in frame from the first base. Trimming takes 0 bases from V and 6 bases from J, and the germline ends sit 4 bases apart. The germline V gene (reference sequence) gives CDR1 as WNHNN and CDR2 as SYGVQD. To note about this clone: The clone's antigen remains unknown. The record has no base qualities; no much larger clone is one base away.

The sequence links TRBV10-1 to TRBJ2-3; no D gene is confidently identified. Sequencing was performed on PBMCs. The receptor was isolated from a girl aged 2 to 9 in good health and CMV-seropositive. The DNA sequence is TGCGCCAGCAGTGAGTCCGCGGATACGCAGTATTTT. The resulting protein is CASSESADTQYF.